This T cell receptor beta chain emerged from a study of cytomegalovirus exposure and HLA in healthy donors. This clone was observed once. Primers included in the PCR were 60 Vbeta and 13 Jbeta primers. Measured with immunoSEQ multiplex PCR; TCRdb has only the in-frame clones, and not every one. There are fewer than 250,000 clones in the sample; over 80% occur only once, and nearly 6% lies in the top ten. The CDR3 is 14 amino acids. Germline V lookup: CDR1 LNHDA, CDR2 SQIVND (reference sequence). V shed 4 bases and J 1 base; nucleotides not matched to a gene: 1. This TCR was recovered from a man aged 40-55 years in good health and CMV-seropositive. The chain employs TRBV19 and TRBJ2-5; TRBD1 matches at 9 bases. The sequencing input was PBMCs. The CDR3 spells CASSTTGGQETQYF. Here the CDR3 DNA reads TGTGCCAGTAGTACGACAGGGGGCCAAGAGACCCAGTACTTC.